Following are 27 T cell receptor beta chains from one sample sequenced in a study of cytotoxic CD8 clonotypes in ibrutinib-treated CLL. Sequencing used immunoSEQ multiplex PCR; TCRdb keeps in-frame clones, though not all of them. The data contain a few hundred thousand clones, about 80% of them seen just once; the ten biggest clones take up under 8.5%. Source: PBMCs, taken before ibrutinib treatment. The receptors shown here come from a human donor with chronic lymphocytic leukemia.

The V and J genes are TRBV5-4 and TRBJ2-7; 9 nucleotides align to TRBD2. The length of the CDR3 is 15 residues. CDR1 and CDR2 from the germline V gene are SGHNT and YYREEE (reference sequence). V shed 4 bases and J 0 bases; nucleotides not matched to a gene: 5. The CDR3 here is CASSSSGRSSYEQYF. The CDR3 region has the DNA TGTGCCAGCAGCAGTAGCGGGAGAAGCTCCTACGAGCAGTACTTC.

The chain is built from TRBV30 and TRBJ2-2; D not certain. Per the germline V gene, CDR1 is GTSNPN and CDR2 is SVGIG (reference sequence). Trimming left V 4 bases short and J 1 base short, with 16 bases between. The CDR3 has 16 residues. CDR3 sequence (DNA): TGTGCCTGGAAAAATACTGATAAGGGGAACACCGGGGAGCTGTTTTTT. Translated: CAWKNTDKGNTGELFF.

The CDR3 loop reads CASSQELAGDYEQYF. CDR3 sequence (DNA): TGTGCCAGCAGCCAAGAACTAGCGGGAGATTACGAGCAGTACTTC. This sequence joins TRBV4-2 and TRBJ2-7; 11 nucleotides match TRBD2. The CDR3 totals 15 residues. The V gene end was trimmed by 0 bases and the J gene end by 4 bases; junction bases not matched to a gene: 2. Germline CDR1 reads LGHNA; CDR2 reads YNFKEQ.

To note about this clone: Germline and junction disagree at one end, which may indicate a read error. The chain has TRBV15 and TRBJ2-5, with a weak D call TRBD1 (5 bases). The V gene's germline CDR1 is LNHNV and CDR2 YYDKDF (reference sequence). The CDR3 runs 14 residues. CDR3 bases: TGTGCCACCAGCGGAGACAGATACCAAGAGACCCAGTACTTC. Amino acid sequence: CATSGDRYQETQYF.

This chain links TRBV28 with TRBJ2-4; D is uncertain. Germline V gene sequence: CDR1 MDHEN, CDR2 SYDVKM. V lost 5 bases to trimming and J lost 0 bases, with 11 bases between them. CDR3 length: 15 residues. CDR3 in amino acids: CASSPDRLAKNIQYF. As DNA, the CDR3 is TGTGCCAGCAGTCCAGACCGCCTAGCCAAAAACATTCAGTACTTC.

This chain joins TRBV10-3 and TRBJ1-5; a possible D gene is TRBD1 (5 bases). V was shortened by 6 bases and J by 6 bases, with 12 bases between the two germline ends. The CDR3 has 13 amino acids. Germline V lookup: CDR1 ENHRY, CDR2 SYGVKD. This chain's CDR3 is CAISGTPTQPQHF. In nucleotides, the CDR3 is TGTGCCATCAGCGGGACGCCGACTCAGCCCCAGCATTTT.

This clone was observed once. CDR3 residues: CASSTQGLFQHF. CDR3 coding DNA: TGTGCCAGCAGTACACAGGGCCTCTTCCAGCATTTT. The chain has TRBV28 and TRBJ1-5; D is perhaps TRBD1 (6 bases). The germline V gene has CDR1 MDHEN and CDR2 SYDVKM. The CDR3 covers 12 residues. The V end was cut by 5 bases, the J end by 12 bases, with 14 bases between.

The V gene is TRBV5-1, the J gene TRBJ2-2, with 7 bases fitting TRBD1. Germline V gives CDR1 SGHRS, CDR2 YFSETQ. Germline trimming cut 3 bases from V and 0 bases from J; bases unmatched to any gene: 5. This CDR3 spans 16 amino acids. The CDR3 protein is CASSSTGTANTGELFF. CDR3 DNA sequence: TGCGCCAGCAGCTCCACCGGGACAGCGAACACCGGGGAGCTGTTTTTT.

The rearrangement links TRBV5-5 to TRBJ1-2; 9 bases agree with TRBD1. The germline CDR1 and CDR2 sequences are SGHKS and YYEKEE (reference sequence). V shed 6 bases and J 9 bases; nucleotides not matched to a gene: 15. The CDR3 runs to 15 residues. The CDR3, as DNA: TGTGCCAGCACCGCTTGGGGGACAGGGTCGACGAGCTACACCTTC. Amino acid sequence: CASTAWGTGSTSYTF.

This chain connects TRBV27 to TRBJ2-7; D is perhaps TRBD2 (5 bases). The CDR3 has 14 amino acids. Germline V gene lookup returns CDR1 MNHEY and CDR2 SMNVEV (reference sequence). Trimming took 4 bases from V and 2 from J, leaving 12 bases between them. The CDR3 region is CASSSPFGAYEQYF. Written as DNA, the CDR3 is TGTGCCAGCAGTTCCCCCTTCGGGGCCTACGAGCAGTACTTC.

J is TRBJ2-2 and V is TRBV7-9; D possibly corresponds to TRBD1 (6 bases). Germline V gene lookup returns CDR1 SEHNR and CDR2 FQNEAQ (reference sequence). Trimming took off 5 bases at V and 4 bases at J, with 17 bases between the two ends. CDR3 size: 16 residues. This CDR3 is CASSARNRELTGELFF. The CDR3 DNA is TGTGCCAGCAGCGCCAGGAACAGGGAACTCACCGGGGAGCTGTTTTTT.

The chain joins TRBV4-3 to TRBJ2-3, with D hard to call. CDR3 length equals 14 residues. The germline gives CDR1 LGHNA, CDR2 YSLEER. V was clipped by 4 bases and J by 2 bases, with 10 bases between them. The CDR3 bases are TGCGCCAGCAGCCCAACTCAGTCCACAGATACGCAGTATTTT. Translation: CASSPTQSTDTQYF.

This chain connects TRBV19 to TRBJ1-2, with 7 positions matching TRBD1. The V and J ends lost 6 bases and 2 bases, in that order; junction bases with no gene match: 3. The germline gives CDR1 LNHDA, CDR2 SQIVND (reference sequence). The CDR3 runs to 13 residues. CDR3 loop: CASSPGQNYGYTF. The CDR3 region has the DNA TGTGCCAGTAGCCCGGGACAGAACTATGGCTACACCTTC.

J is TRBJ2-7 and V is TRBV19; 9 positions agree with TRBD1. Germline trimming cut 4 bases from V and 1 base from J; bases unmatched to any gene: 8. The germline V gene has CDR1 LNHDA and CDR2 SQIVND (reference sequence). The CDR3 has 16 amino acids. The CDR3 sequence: CASSRRTGVRSYEQYF. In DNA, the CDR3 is TGTGCCAGTAGTAGGCGGACAGGGGTCAGATCCTACGAGCAGTACTTC.

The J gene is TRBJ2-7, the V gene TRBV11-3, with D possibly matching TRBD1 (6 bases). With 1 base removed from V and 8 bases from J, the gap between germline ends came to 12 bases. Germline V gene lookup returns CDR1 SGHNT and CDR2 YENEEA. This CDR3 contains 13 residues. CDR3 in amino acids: CASSLVSRDKQYF. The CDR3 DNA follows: TGTGCCAGCAGCTTAGTATCTAGGGACAAGCAGTACTTC. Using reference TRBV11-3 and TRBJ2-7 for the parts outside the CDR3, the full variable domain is EAGVVQSPRYKIIEKKQPVAFWCNPISGHNTLYWYLQNLGQGPELLIRYENEEAVDDSQLPKDRFSAERLKGVDSTLKIQPAELGDSAVYLCASSLVSRDKQYFGPGTRLTVT.

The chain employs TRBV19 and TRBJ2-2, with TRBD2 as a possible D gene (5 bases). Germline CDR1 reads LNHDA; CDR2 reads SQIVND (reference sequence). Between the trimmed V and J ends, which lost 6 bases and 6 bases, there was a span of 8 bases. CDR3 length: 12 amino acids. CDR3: CASSWRAGELFF. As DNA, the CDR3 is TGTGCCAGTAGCTGGCGGGCCGGGGAGCTGTTTTTT.

CDR3 residues: CASSVAPVRPTGELFF. The CDR3 DNA follows: TGTGCCAGCAGCGTAGCCCCGGTCCGGCCCACCGGGGAGCTGTTTTTT. The chain has TRBV9 and TRBJ2-2; no firm D call. The V end lost 0 bases, the J end lost 4 bases, and 13 bases lay between the germline ends. CDR3 length: 16 amino acids. Germline V gene sequence: CDR1 SGDLS, CDR2 YYNGEE.

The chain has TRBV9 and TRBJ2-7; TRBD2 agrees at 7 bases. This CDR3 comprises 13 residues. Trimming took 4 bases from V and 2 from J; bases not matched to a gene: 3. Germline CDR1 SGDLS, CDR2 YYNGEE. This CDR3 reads CASSLAETYEQYF. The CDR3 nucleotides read TGTGCCAGCAGCCTAGCGGAAACCTACGAGCAGTACTTC.

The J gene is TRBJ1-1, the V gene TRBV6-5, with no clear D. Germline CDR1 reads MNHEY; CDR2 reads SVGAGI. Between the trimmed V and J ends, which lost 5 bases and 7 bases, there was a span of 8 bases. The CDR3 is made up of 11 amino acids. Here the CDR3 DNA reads TGTGCCAGCAGTCGCGGTGGTGAAGCTTTCTTT. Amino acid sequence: CASSRGGEAFF.

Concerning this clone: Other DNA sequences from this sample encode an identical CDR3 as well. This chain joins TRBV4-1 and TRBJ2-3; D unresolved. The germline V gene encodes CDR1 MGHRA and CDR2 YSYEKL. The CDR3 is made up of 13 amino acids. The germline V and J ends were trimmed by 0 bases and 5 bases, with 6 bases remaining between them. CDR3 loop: CASSQDLGDTQYF. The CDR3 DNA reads TGCGCCAGCAGCCAAGATCTTGGAGATACGCAGTATTTT.

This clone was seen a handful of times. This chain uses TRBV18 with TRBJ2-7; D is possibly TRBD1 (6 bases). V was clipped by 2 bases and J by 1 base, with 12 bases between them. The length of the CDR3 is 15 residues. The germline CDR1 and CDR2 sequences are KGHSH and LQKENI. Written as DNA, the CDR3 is TGTGCCAGCTCACCATATGGACAGAAGTCCTACGAGCAGTACTTC. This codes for CASSPYGQKSYEQYF.

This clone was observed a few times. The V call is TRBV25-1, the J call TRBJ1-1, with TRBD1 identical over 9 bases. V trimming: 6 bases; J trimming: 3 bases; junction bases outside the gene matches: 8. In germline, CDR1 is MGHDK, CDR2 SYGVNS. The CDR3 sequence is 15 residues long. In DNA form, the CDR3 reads TGTGCCAGCAGCTCCAACCGGGACAGGGACACTGAAGCTTTCTTT. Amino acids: CASSSNRDRDTEAFF.

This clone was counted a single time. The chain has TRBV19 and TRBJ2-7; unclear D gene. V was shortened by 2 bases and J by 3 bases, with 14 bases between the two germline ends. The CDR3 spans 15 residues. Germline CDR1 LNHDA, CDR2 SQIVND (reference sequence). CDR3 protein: CASSINGEESYEQYF. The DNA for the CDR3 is TGTGCCAGTAGTATAAACGGAGAAGAAAGCTACGAGCAGTACTTC.

CDR3 region: CASSPPAMNTEAFF. The CDR3 DNA follows: TGTGCCAGCAGCCCTCCAGCCATGAACACTGAAGCTTTCTTT. The chain recombines TRBV5-4 with TRBJ1-1; no clear D gene. V shed 4 bases and J shed 0 bases, with 10 bases lying between them. Germline V gene data show CDR1 as SGHNT and CDR2 as YYREEE (reference sequence). The CDR3 totals 14 residues.

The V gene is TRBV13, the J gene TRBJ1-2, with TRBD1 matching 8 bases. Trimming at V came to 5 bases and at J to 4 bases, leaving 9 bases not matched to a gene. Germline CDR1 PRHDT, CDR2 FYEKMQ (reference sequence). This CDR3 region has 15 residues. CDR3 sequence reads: CASSTRQGTSYGYTF. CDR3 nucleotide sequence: TGTGCCAGCAGCACCCGACAGGGGACCTCCTATGGCTACACCTTC.

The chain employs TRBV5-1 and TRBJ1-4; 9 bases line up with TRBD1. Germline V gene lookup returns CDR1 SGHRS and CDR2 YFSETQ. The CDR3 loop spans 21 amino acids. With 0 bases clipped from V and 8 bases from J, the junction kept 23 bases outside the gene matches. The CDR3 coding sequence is TGCGCCAGCAGCTTGGGTCGCAGTCAGGGACAGGGAGGGATCTTGGACGAAAAACTGTTTTTT. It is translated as CASSLGRSQGQGGILDEKLFF.

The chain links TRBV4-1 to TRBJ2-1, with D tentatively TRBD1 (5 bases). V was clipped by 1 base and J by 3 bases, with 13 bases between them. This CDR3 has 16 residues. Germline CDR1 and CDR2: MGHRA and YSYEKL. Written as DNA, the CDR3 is TGCGCCAGCAGCCAAGCAGGGCGTCCCTACTACAATGAGCAGTTCTTC. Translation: CASSQAGRPYYNEQFF.